This TCR beta chain was obtained from a study of T cells in localized non-small cell lung cancer. By share of the sample, this clone is large. Antigen specificity is unknown. The study's findings and limits: Greater blood T cell density accompanied longer overall survival. Uninvolved adjacent lung, not tumor, had the highest T cell clonality.

Using immunoSEQ multiplex PCR, the repertoire was profiled, and TCRdb retains in-frame clones only, with some absent. The sample contains a few thousand clones, 45% to 50% of which appear only once. V shed 6 bases, J shed 5 bases, and the junction held 6 bases outside the gene matches. The CDR3 runs to 15 residues. Germline V lookup: CDR1 MNHGY, CDR2 SAAAGT. The clonotype originates from a woman between 18 and 55 years old with stage I lung adenocarcinoma. This chain links TRBV6-8 with TRBJ2-1; TRBD2 matches 11 bases. Here the sequenced sample was lymph node tissue, taken before any cancer treatment. The CDR3 here is CASRRGTSGDNEQFF. CDR3 bases: TGTGCCAGCAGGAGGGGGACTAGCGGCGACAATGAGCAGTTCTTC.